Listed below are T cell receptor beta chains from one sample, sequenced in a study of CD8+CD57+ T cells in acquired aplastic anemia. TCRdb processed the reads anew with MiXCR; each CDR3 protein has one entry. The sample has under 200,000 distinct CDR3 sequences, 48% seen once. The sequencing sample was made of sorted CD4+, CD8+, or CD8+CD57+ T cells (not recorded which) from PBMCs. All receptors derive from a human donor with aplastic anemia. CDR3s include the opening cysteine and the closing phenylalanine or tryptophan. The D gene is left open where the match is weak. For some rows the clone size is stated as once, few or many, or as a class when expanded; others skip it.

D gene	V gene	clone size	J gene	CDR3 DNA	CDR3 protein
TRBD2	TRBV27	.	TRBJ2-7	TGTGCCAGCTCTCCTCGGACTAGCTCTACGGAGCAGTACTTC	CASSPRTSSTEQYF
TRBD1	TRBV29-1	few	TRBJ1-1	TGCAGCGCCGGGACAGCCACTGAAGCTTTCTTT	CSAGTATEAFF
.	TRBV30	.	TRBJ2-7	TGTGCCTGGAACCCTGGCCTGGCCCTTGGGGCTAGCTCAGACGAGCAGTACTTC	CAWNPGLALGASSDEQYF
.	TRBV29-1	many	TRBJ1-6	TGCAGCGTAAAACTGACAGGTTATAATTCACCCCTCCACTTT	CSVKLTGYNSPLHF
TRBD1	TRBV24-1	.	TRBJ2-7	TGTGCCACCAAAGTGCGGGACAGGGGCTCCTACGAGCAGTACTTC	CATKVRDRGSYEQYF
.	TRBV2	.	TRBJ2-5	TGTGCCAGCAGTGAAGGGGCGGGGCGACAGGCCCAGTACTTC	CASSEGAGRQAQYF
TRBD1	TRBV25-1	.	TRBJ2-7	TGTGCCAGCAGTGAGGGACAGAGCTCCTACGAGCAGTACTTC	CASSEGQSSYEQYF
.	TRBV11-2	many	TRBJ1-3	TGTGCCAGCAGCTTAGGGTCAACTATAGGTGGAAACACCATATATTTT	CASSLGSTIGGNTIYF
.	TRBV10-3	.	TRBJ1-2	TGTGCCACCACTAACCAGGACCCTAGGGGCTATGGCTACACCTTC	CATTNQDPRGYGYTF
.	TRBV20-1	.	TRBJ1-1	TGCAGTGCTACTCTTCAGGGAATTGGGACTGAAGCTTTCTTT	CSATLQGIGTEAFF
TRBD1	TRBV20-1	.	TRBJ2-3	TGCAGTGGGTCAGGGGGCGCAGATACGCAGTATTTT	CSGSGGADTQYF
TRBD1	TRBV6-5	.	TRBJ1-4	TGTGCCAGCAGAGACAGGGGAGTCGGGGGTGAAAAACTGTTTTTT	CASRDRGVGGEKLFF
.	TRBV19	.	TRBJ2-7	TGTGCCAGTAGTATGATCGGGTACGAGCAGTACTTC	CASSMIGYEQYF
TRBD2	TRBV7-2	many	TRBJ2-7	TGTGCCAGCAGCCCCCAGGGACTATTCCACTACGAGCAGTACTTC	CASSPQGLFHYEQYF
.	TRBV5-6	.	TRBJ2-1	TGTGCCAGCAGCTTGATTGCGGGGAGACATGGGTACAATGAGCAGTTCTTC	CASSLIAGRHGYNEQFF
TRBD1	TRBV19	.	TRBJ1-6	TGTGCCAGTAGAGGCGGACAGGGTAACTCACCCCTCCACTTT	CASRGGQGNSPLHF
.	TRBV10-1	.	TRBJ2-7	TGCGCCAGCAGTGAAGGTCTAGTAGGCCACGAGCAGTACTTC	CASSEGLVGHEQYF
.	TRBV24-1	.	TRBJ2-1	TGTGCCACCAGTGATTCGGGGGTATACAATGAGCAGTTCTTC	CATSDSGVYNEQFF
TRBD1	TRBV6-5	many	TRBJ1-6	TGTGCCAGCAGTTACTCCCTGACAGGGAAATCACCCCTCCACTTT	CASSYSLTGKSPLHF
.	TRBV2	many	TRBJ1-2	TGTGCCAGCGGGGGCCGCGTGGTAGGAGGGGGCTACACCTTC	CASGGRVVGGGYTF
TRBD1	TRBV19	.	TRBJ2-7	TGTGCCAGTAGTATGGGACAGGGGGTAAACGAGCAGTACTTC	CASSMGQGVNEQYF
.	TRBV29-1	.	TRBJ1-1	TGCAGCGTCATGGGGGCAGGGTGGACTGAAGCTTTCTTT	CSVMGAGWTEAFF
.	TRBV11-1	many	TRBJ2-7	TGTGCCAGCAGCCTCAGGTGGAGCGACTCCTACGAGCAGTACTTC	CASSLRWSDSYEQYF
.	TRBV25-1	.	TRBJ1-3	TGTGCCAGCAGTGAATACGCAGAAGCAGGAAACACCATATATTTT	CASSEYAEAGNTIYF
.	TRBV5-1	many	TRBJ2-7	TGCGCCAGCAGAGAAGCGTACAGGGATAGGGGAACCTACGAGCAGTACTTC	CASREAYRDRGTYEQYF
.	TRBV29-1	.	TRBJ2-3	TGCAGCGTCAGGGGCCTATATGTCGTAGATACGCAGTATTTT	CSVRGLYVVDTQYF
.	TRBV9	.	TRBJ1-5	TGTGCCAGCAGCGTAGCAGGGAATCAGCCCCAGCATTTT	CASSVAGNQPQHF
.	TRBV10-3	.	TRBJ2-5	TGTGCCATCAGTGAGTCGACACCGGCAGGGATCGAGACCCAGTACTTC	CAISESTPAGIETQYF
.	TRBV5-6	.	TRBJ1-3	TGTGCCAGCAGCTTTCCGGTGACTGGAAACACCATATATTTT	CASSFPVTGNTIYF
.	TRBV4-2	many	TRBJ1-1	TGTGCCAGCAGCCAAGATCCGAGGGGGACTGAAGCTTTCTTT	CASSQDPRGTEAFF
.	TRBV27	few	TRBJ1-5	TGTGCCAGCAGTTCAGGGTCTGGACAGCCCCAGCATTTT	CASSSGSGQPQHF
.	TRBV5-4	.	TRBJ2-2	TGTGCCAGCAGCTTGGTGCGTGAGGGCCGGAGGACCGGGGAGCTGTTTTTT	CASSLVREGRRTGELFF
.	TRBV7-2	.	TRBJ2-5	TGTGCCAGCAGCACGTTTGCGGAGACCCAGTACTTC	CASSTFAETQYF
.	TRBV29-1	.	TRBJ2-1	TGCGGCGTTGAACGGGAGTCCTACAATGAGCTGTTCTTC	CGVERESYNELFF
.	TRBV7-6	many	TRBJ1-4	TGTGCCAGCAGCTTACGGGCAGCGAAGGGGATAGATGAAAAACTGTTTTTT	CASSLRAAKGIDEKLFF
.	TRBV2	.	TRBJ1-2	TGTGCCAGCAGAGTCCAACAGGCGTCCTATGGCTACACCTTC	CASRVQQASYGYTF
.	TRBV10-2	.	TRBJ1-5	TGCGCCAGCAGTGATCCCAGGTACGGTCAGCCCCAGCATTTT	CASSDPRYGQPQHF
.	TRBV9	.	TRBJ2-2	TGTGCCAGCAGTATCGGGGCCGATCACGGGGAGCTGTTTTTT	CASSIGADHGELFF
TRBD1	TRBV6-1	many	TRBJ2-7	TGTGCCAGCAGACCCGGACAGGGAGGTTACGAGCAGTACTTC	CASRPGQGGYEQYF
.	TRBV15	few	TRBJ2-1	TGTGCCACCAGCCTGAACGTCAAGAATGAGCAGTTCTTC	CATSLNVKNEQFF
.	TRBV2	.	TRBJ2-3	TGTGCCTTCGTGGGGTCCTTCACAGATACGCAGTATTTT	CAFVGSFTDTQYF
.	TRBV6-2/TRBV6-3	many	TRBJ2-7	TGTGCCAGCAGTTTGCTACAAGAGCAGTACTTC	CASSLLQEQYF
.	TRBV7-9	few	TRBJ2-3	TGTGCCAGCAGCTTAAACACCGGAACGCAGTATTTT	CASSLNTGTQYF
.	TRBV20-1	.	TRBJ1-2	TGCAGTGCTAGGAAACAGTCCCATGGCTACACCTTC	CSARKQSHGYTF
TRBD2	TRBV9	many	TRBJ2-1	TGTGCCAGCAGCGTAGGGCTAGCGGTGAGCTCCTACAATGAGCAGTTCTTC	CASSVGLAVSSYNEQFF
.	TRBV7-2	many	TRBJ1-4	TGTGCCAGCAGCTTAAGGGGACCCGGCGAAAAACTGTTTTTT	CASSLRGPGEKLFF
.	TRBV20-1	.	TRBJ2-6	TGCAGTGCGATAGGAAGGGGTTCTGGGGCCAACGTCCTGACTTTC	CSAIGRGSGANVLTF
.	TRBV29-1	.	TRBJ1-2	TGCAGCGTAGACTGGGGGGGTGGCAACTATGGGTACACCTTC	CSVDWGGGNYGYTF
TRBD1	TRBV10-3	.	TRBJ1-2	TGTGCCATCCGACAGGGCTCTTATGGCTACACCTTC	CAIRQGSYGYTF
.	TRBV15	.	TRBJ2-1	TGTGCCACCAGCAGGTTGAACAATGAGCAGTTCTTC	CATSRLNNEQFF
.	TRBV7-2	.	TRBJ1-1	TGTGCCAGCAGCTTAACAGGACGTGAAGCTTTCTTT	CASSLTGREAFF
TRBD2	TRBV7-3	many	TRBJ2-1	TGTGCCAGCAGCTCGGGGACTAGTTTCAATGAGCAGTTCTTC	CASSSGTSFNEQFF
TRBD1	TRBV20-1	many	TRBJ2-7	TGCAGTGCTAGAGAACCTCGGACAGGGGGCGCGTACGAGCAGTACTTC	CSAREPRTGGAYEQYF
.	TRBV11-1	.	TRBJ2-1	TGTGCCAGCAGCAAAGACGGGAGTAACAATGAGCAGTTCTTC	CASSKDGSNNEQFF
TRBD1	TRBV20-1	.	TRBJ1-4	TGCAGTGCTGTAGGACAGGCAACTAATGAAAAACTGTTTTTT	CSAVGQATNEKLFF
TRBD2	TRBV12-3/TRBV12-4	many	TRBJ2-1	TGTGCCAGCAGTTCTAGGGGACTAGCTTCCGATGAGCAGTTCTTC	CASSSRGLASDEQFF
TRBD2	TRBV25-1	.	TRBJ2-6	TGTGCCAGCTCCAGCGGGGGGAGCTCTGGGGCCAACGTCCTGACTTTC	CASSSGGSSGANVLTF